Sequencing of this TCR beta chain was carried out in a study of cytomegalovirus exposure and HLA in healthy donors. Study summary: It was reported in a later analysis that the 120 or so validation repertoires used the same platform as the approximately 600 first-cohort repertoires.

This clone has a single count. Generated by immunoSEQ multiplex PCR, the TCRdb table keeps only in-frame clones and is missing some. The sample has fewer than 250,000 clones, about 82% seen once. The donors were members of the validation cohort, which comprised roughly 130 subjects and was separate from the first cohort of about 700 subjects. The specimen sequenced was PBMCs. The source is a woman younger than 35 in good health and CMV-seronegative.

CDR3: CASSQGPNTEAFF. In DNA, the CDR3 is TGCGCCAGCAGTCAAGGGCCGAACACTGAAGCTTTCTTT. The chain has TRBV23-1 and TRBJ1-1; the D is unclear. TRBV23-1 is an ORF; its function is uncertain. CDR3 length: 13 amino acids. V was clipped by 2 bases and J by 1 base, with 5 bases between them.